This TCR beta chain comes out of a study of naive and memory T cell subsets. The library had UMIs added by 3' ligation of an oligonucleotide to TCR cDNA. Reverse transcription used DNase-treated unsorted total RNA, aiming for about 1 to 1000 ng. Germline loops: CDR1 MNHEY, CDR2 SMNVEV (reference sequence). This CDR3 has 13 amino acids. V dropped 6 bases and J dropped 2 bases, with 11 bases sitting between them. The SP2 primer and nested alpha and beta constant region primers amplified ligated cDNA in four rounds. TCRdb fed the 5' RACE reads into MiXCR, producing one record per CDR3 protein. Among roughly 56,000 distinct CDR3 sequences listed, more than 7% were seen once. This clonotype was found many times.

The gene calls are TRBV27 and TRBJ2-7; maybe TRBD1 (6 bases). The TCR sequence derives from a male donor in good health. CDR3 loop: CASRPDRPYEQYF. Here the CDR3 DNA reads TGTGCCAGCAGACCCGACAGGCCCTACGAGCAGTACTTC.